The subject of this entry is one T cell receptor beta chain. This specimen comes from a study of monozygotic twins with inflammatory bowel disease. CDR1 and CDR2 (germline): SGHRS, YFSETQ. CDR3 length equals 14 residues. The draw for each donor consisted of a single 2.5 ml blood sample. The study subjected TCRalpha and TCRbeta cDNA to two nested PCRs of around 15 and 9 cycles. From its re-call of the 5' RACE reads, TCRdb lists each CDR3 protein once, without DNA. This sample contains a few hundred thousand distinct CDR3 sequences. The TCR originated in a human donor with ulcerative colitis or Crohn's disease, or a healthy co-twin of an affected twin (not recorded which). The chain combines TRBV5-1 with TRBJ2-7; TCRdb picks TRBD1, but there is no DNA to check that call. Sequencing input: blood. The CDR3 here is CASSLGGSPYEQYF.